This T cell receptor beta chain was profiled in a study of cytomegalovirus exposure and HLA in healthy donors. Study outcomes and limitations: Whilst most TCR sequences proved rare, a subset of public TCRs occurred across many donors.

This clone was observed once. Its antigen remains unknown. Using immunoSEQ multiplex PCR, the repertoire was profiled, and TCRdb retains in-frame clones only, with some absent. The sample carries 260,000 or so clones, around 87% recorded once. The CDR3 has 15 residues. V dropped 5 bases and J dropped 4; count of bases not matched to a gene: 3. Germline V gives CDR1 SNHLY, CDR2 FYNNEI. Material for sequencing was PBMCs. The rearrangement joins TRBV2 to TRBJ2-1, with 12 bases that match TRBD2. This receptor was obtained from a woman between 18 and 29 years old in good health and CMV-seronegative. The CDR3 spells CASSLLAGGYNEQFF. CDR3 in DNA: TGTGCCAGCAGTTTACTAGCGGGAGGTTACAATGAGCAGTTCTTC.